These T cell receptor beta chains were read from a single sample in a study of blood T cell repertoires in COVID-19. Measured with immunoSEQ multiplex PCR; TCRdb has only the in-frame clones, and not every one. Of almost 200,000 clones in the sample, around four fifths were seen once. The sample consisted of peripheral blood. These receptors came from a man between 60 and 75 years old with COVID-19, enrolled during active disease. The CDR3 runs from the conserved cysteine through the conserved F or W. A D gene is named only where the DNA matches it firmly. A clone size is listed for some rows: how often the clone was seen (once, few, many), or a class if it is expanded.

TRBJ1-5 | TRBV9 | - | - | CASSPRLRTNSNQPQHF | TGTGCCAGCAGCCCCCGACTCCGTACTAATAGCAATCAGCCCCAGCATTTT
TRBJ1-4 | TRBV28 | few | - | CASSLQTGLREKLFF | TGTGCCAGCAGCCTCCAGACAGGTTTACGAGAAAAACTGTTTTTT
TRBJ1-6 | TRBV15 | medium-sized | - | CATSIPDSPLHF | TGTGCCACCAGCATCCCAGATTCACCCCTCCACTTT
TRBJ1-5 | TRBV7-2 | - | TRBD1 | CASSLGTGQGVGQPQHF | TGTGCCAGCAGCTTAGGGACGGGACAGGGAGTAGGTCAGCCCCAGCATTTT
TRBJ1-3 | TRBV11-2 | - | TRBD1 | CASSLDRVGGNTIYF | TGTGCCAGCAGCTTGGACAGGGTGGGAGGAAACACCATATATTTT
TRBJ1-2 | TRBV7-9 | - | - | CASSLRTDIYGYTF | TGTGCCAGCAGCCTCCGCACTGATATTTATGGCTACACCTTC
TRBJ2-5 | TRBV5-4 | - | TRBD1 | CASSFRGQETQYF | TGTGCCAGCAGCTTCAGGGGGCAAGAGACCCAGTACTTC
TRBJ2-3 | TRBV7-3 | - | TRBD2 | CASSLSGSSDTQYF | TGTGCCAGCAGCCTTAGCGGGAGTTCTGATACGCAGTATTTT
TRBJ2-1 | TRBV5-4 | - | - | CASSSGDNYNEQFF | TGTGCCAGCAGCTCCGGGGACAACTACAATGAGCAGTTCTTC
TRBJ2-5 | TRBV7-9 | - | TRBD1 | CASSSILGQGEETQYF | TGTGCCAGCAGCTCAATCCTCGGACAGGGGGAAGAGACCCAGTACTTC
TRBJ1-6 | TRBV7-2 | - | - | CASSLMEGRYSPLHF | TGTGCCAGCAGCTTGATGGAGGGTCGGTATTCACCCCTCCACTTT
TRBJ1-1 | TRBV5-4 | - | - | CASSLGGRGTEAFF | TGTGCCAGCAGCTTGGGGGGAAGGGGCACTGAAGCTTTCTTT
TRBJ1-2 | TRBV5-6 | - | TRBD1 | CASSLVDRDGSYTF | TGTGCCAGCAGCTTGGTGGACAGGGACGGAAGCTACACCTTC
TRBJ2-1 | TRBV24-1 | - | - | CATSDGGIKAYNEQFF | TGTGCCACCAGTGATGGAGGGATAAAAGCGTACAATGAGCAGTTCTTC
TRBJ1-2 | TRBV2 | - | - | CASSGGEGYGYTF | TGTGCCAGCAGTGGGGGGGAAGGCTATGGCTACACCTTC
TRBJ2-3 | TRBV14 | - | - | CASSPGPRGHTQYF | TGTGCCAGCAGCCCCGGGCCCCGCGGGCATACGCAGTATTTT
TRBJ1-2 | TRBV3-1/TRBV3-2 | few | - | CASSPAGDHGYTF | TGTGCCAGCAGCCCCGCAGGGGATCATGGCTACACCTTC
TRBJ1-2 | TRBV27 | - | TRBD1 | CASSFRTGDFYTF | TGTGCCAGCAGTTTCAGGACAGGGGATTTCTACACCTTC
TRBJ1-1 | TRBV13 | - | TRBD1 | CASYNPGQPEAFF | TGTGCCAGCTACAACCCGGGACAGCCTGAAGCTTTCTTT
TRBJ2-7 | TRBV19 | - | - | CASRPTITSYEQYF | TGTGCCAGTAGGCCAACCATCACATCCTACGAGCAGTACTTC
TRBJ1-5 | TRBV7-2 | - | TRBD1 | CASSYEDRGSNQPQHF | TGTGCCAGCAGCTACGAAGACAGGGGAAGCAATCAGCCCCAGCATTTT
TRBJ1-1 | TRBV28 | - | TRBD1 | CASSATGAEIAFF | TGTGCCAGCAGTGCTACAGGGGCAGAGATAGCTTTCTTT
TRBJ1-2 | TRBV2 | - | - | CASSSGFTNYGYTF | TGTGCCAGCAGTTCAGGTTTTACTAACTATGGCTACACCTTC
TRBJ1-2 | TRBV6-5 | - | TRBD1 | CASKQEKGARGYTF | TGTGCCAGCAAGCAGGAGAAGGGGGCCCGTGGCTACACCTTC
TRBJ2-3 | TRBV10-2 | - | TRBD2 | CASSEGRGSTDTQYF | TGCGCCAGCAGTGAGGGGCGGGGGAGCACAGATACGCAGTATTTT
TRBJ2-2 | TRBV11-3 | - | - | CASSPHQDGELFF | TGTGCCAGCAGCCCCCATCAGGACGGGGAGCTGTTTTTT
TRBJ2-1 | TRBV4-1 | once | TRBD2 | CASSQEPSGRAAYNEQFF | TGCGCCAGCAGCCAAGAGCCTAGCGGGAGGGCCGCTTACAATGAGCAGTTCTTC
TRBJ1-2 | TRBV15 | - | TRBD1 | CATSRGGTAANYGYTF | TGTGCCACCAGCAGAGGCGGGACAGCAGCTAACTATGGCTACACCTTC
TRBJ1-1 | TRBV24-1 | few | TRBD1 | CAKTKTGTGGFMNTEAFF | TGTGCCAAGACTAAGACCGGGACAGGGGGGTTCATGAACACTGAAGCTTTCTTT
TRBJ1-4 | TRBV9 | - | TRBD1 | CASSLRQGGEKLFF | TGTGCCAGCAGCCTCAGACAGGGAGGCGAAAAACTGTTTTTT
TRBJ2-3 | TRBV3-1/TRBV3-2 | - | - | CASSGRPGETTDTQYF | TGTGCCAGCAGCGGCCGGCCGGGGGAAACCACAGATACGCAGTATTTT
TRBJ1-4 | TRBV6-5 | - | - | CASSLLRSNEKLFF | TGTGCCAGCAGCCTTCTCAGGTCTAATGAAAAACTGTTTTTT
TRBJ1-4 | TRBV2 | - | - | CASRRGNEKLFF | TGTGCCAGCAGACGGGGTAATGAAAAACTGTTTTTT
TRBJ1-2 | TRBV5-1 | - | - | CASRLDGEGYTF | TGCGCCAGCAGGCTTGACGGGGAAGGCTACACCTTC
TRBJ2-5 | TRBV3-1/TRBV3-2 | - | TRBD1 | CASGQGDGARGETQYF | TGTGCCAGCGGACAGGGGGACGGGGCCAGAGGAGAGACCCAGTACTTC